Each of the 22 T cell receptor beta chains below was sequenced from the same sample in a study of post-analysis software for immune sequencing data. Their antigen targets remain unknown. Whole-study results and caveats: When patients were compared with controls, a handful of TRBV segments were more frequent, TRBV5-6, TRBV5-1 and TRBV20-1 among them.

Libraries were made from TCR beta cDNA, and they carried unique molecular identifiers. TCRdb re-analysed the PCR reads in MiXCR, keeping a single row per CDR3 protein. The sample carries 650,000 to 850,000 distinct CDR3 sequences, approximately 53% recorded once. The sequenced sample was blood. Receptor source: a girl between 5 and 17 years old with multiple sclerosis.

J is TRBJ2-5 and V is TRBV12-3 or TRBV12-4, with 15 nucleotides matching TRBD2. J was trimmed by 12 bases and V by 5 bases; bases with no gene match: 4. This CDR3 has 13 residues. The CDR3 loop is CASSRTSGRVEYF. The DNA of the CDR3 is TGTGCCAGCAGTCGGACTAGCGGGAGGGTAGAGTACTTC.

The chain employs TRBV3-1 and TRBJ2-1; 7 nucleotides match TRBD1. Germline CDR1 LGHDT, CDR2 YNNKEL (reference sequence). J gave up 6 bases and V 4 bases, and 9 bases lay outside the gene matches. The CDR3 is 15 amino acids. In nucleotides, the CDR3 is TGTGCCAGCAGCCCGTATGGGACAGTGGCCAATGAGCAGTTCTTC. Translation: CASSPYGTVANEQFF.

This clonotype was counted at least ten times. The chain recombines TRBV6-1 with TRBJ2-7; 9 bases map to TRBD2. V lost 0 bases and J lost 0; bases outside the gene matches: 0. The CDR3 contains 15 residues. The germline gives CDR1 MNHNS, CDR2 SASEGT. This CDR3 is CASSEASGSSYEQYF. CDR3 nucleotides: TGTGCCAGCAGTGAAGCTAGCGGGAGCTCCTACGAGCAGTACTTC.

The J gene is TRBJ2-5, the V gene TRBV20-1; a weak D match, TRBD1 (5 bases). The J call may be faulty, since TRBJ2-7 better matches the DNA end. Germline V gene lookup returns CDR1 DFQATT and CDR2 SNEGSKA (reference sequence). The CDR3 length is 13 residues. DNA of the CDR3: TGCAGTGCAAAAGGGCAGGGCGTCGACGAGCAGTACTTC. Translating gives CSAKGQGVDEQYF.

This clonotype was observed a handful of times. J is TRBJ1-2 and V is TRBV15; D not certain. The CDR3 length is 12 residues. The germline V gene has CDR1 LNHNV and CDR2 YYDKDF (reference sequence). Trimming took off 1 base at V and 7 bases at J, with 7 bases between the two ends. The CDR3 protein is CATSRVAGGYTF. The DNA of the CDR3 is TGTGCCACCAGCAGAGTCGCGGGTGGCTACACCTTC. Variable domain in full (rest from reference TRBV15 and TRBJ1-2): DAMVIQNPRYQVTQFGKPVTLSCSQTLNHNVMYWYQQKSSQAPKLLFHYYDKDFNNEADTPDNFQSRRPNTSFCFLDIRSPGLGDTAMYLCATSRVAGGYTFGSGTRLTVV.

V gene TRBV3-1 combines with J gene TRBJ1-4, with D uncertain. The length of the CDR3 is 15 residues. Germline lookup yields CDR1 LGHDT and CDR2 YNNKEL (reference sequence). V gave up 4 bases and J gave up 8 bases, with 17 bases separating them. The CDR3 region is CASSRQPIESEKLFF. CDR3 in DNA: TGTGCCAGCAGCCGACAACCAATTGAAAGCGAAAAACTGTTTTTT.

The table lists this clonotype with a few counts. CDR3 in amino acids: CASTRRGGSLSSGANVLTF. For the CDR3, the DNA is TGTGCCAGCACTCGACGGGGAGGGTCCCTCAGCTCTGGGGCCAACGTCCTGACTTTC. This sequence joins TRBV6-1 and TRBJ2-6; 7 nucleotides align to TRBD2. Germline V gene sequence: CDR1 MNHNS, CDR2 SASEGT. J gave up 0 bases and V 7 bases, and 15 bases lay outside the gene matches. CDR3 length: 19 residues.

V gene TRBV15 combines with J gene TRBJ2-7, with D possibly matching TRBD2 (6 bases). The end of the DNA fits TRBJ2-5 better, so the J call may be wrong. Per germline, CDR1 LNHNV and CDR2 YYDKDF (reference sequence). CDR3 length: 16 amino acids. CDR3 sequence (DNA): TGTGCCACCAGCCCCCGTGGGGCTAGCGCTCGGGAGACCCAGTACTTC. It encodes CATSPRGASARETQYF.

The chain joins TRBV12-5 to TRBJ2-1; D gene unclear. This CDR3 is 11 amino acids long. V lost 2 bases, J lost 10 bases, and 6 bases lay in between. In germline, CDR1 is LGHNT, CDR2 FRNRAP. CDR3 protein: CASGLRREQFF. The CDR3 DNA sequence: TGTGCTAGTGGTTTGAGACGCGAGCAGTTCTTC.

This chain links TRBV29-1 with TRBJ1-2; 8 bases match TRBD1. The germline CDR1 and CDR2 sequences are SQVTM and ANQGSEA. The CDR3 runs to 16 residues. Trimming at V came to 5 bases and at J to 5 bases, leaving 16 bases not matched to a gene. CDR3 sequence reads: CSVPSDRVEGIYGYTF. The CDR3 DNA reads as TGCAGCGTTCCCTCGGACAGGGTAGAGGGGATATATGGCTACACCTTC.

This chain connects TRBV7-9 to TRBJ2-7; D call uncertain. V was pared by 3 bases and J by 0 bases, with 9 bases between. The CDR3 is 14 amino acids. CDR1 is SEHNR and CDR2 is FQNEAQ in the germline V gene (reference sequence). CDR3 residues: CASSFKGHSYEQYF. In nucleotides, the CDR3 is TGTGCCAGCAGCTTCAAGGGCCACTCCTACGAGCAGTACTTC.

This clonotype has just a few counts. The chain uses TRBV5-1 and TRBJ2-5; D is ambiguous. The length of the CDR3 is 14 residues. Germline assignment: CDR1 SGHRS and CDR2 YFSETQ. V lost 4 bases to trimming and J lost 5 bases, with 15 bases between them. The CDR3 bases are TGCGCCAGCAGCCTTTCCAACGTGGAGGAGACCCAGTACTTC. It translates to CASSLSNVEETQYF.

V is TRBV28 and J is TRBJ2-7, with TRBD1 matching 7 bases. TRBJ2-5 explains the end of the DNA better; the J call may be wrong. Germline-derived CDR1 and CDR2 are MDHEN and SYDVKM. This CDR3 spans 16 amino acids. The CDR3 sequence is CASSPTRTGEMETQYF. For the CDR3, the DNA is TGTGCCAGCAGTCCGACTCGGACAGGCGAAATGGAGACCCAGTACTTC.

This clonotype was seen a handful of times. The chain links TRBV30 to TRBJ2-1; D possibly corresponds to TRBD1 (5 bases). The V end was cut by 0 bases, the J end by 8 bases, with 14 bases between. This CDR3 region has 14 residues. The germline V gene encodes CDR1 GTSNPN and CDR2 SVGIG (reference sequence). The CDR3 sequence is CAWSVGPEKDEQFF. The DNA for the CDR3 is TGTGCCTGGAGTGTGGGGCCAGAGAAGGATGAGCAGTTCTTC.

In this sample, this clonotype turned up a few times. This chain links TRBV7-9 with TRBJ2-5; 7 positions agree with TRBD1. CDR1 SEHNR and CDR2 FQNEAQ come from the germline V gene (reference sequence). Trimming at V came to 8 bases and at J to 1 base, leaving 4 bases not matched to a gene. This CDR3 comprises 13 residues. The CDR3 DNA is TGTGCCAGCCACGGGGACAGCCAAGAGACCCAGTACTTC. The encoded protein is CASHGDSQETQYF.

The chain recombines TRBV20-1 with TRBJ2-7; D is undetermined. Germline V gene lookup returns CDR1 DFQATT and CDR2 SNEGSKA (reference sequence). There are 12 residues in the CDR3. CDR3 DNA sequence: TGCAGCTCTCCGGGTCCACTCTGCGAGCAGTACTTC. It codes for CSSPGPLCEQYF.

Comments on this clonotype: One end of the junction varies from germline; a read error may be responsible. The CDR3 nucleotides read TGTGCCAGCAGTTACAGACGGAGCTCTGGGACCAACGTCCTGACTTTC. Translated: CASSYRRSSGTNVLTF. The rearrangement uses TRBV6-5 and TRBJ2-6, with D unclear. The germline V gene encodes CDR1 MNHEY and CDR2 SVGAGI. The CDR3 is 16 amino acids.

The CDR3 coding sequence is TGCGCCAGCAGCTTGCAGGGGAACTTCGATGGCTACACCTTC. Its translation: CASSLQGNFDGYTF. V is TRBV5-1 and J is TRBJ1-2; maybe TRBD1 (6 bases). CDR1 SGHRS and CDR2 YFSETQ come from the germline V gene. This CDR3 spans 14 amino acids. V gave up 1 base and J gave up 6 bases, with 13 bases separating them. Complete variable domain (other parts from reference TRBV5-1 and TRBJ1-2): KAGVTQTPRYLIKTRGQQVTLSCSPISGHRSVSWYQQTPGQGLQFLFEYFSETQRNKGNFPGRFSGRQFSNSRSEMNVSTLELGDSALYLCASSLQGNFDGYTFGSGTRLTVV.

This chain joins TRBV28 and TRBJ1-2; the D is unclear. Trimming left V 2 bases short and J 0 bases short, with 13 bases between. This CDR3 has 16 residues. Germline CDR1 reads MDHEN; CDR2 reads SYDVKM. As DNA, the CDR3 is TGTGCCAGCAGTTTAGTTACAGCGCTAGCTAACTATGGCTACACCTTC. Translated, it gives CASSLVTALANYGYTF.

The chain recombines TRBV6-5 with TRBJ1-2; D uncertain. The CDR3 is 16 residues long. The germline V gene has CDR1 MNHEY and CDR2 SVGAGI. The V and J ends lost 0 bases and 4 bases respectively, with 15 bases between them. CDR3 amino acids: CASSYSVGSSFYGYTF. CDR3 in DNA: TGTGCCAGCAGTTACTCTGTGGGTTCGTCATTCTATGGCTACACCTTC.

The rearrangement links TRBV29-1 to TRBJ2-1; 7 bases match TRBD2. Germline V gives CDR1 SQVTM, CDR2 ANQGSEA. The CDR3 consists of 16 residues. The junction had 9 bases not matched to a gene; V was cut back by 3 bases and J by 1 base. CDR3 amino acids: CSVDTGRGTSYNEQFF. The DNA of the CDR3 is TGCAGCGTTGATACTGGGCGGGGGACTTCCTACAATGAGCAGTTCTTC.

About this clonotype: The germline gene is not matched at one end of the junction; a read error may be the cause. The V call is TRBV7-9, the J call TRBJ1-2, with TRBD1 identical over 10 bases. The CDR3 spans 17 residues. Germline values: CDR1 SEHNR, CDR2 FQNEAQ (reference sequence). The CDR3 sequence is CASSLFGTGAVNHGYTF. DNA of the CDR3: TGTGCCAGCAGCTTATTCGGGACAGGGGCCGTTAACCATGGCTACACCTTC.